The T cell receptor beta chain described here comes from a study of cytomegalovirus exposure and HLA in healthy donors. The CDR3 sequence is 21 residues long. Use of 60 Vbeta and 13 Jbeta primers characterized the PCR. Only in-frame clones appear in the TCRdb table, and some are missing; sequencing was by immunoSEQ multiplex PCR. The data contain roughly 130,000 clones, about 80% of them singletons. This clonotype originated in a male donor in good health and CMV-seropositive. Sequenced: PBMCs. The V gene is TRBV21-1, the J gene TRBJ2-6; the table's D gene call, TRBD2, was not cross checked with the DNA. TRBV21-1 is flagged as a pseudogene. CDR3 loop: CASSKALVAERESSGANVLTF. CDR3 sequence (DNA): TGTGCCAGCAGCAAAGCTCTGGTGGCGGAGCGGGAATCTTCTGGGGCCAACGTCCTGACTTTC.